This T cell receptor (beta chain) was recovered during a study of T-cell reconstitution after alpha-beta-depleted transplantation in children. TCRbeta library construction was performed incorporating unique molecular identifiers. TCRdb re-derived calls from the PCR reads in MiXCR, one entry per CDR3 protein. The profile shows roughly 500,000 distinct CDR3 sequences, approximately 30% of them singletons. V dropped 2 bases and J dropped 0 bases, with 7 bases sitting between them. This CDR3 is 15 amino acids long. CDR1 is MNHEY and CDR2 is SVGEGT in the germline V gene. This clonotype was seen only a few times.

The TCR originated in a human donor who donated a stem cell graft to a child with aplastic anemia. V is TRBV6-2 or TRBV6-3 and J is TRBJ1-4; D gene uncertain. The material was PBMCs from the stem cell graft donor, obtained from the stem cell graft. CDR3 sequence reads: CASSYGPATNEKLFF. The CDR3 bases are TGTGCCAGCAGTTACGGGCCTGCAACTAATGAAAAACTGTTTTTT.